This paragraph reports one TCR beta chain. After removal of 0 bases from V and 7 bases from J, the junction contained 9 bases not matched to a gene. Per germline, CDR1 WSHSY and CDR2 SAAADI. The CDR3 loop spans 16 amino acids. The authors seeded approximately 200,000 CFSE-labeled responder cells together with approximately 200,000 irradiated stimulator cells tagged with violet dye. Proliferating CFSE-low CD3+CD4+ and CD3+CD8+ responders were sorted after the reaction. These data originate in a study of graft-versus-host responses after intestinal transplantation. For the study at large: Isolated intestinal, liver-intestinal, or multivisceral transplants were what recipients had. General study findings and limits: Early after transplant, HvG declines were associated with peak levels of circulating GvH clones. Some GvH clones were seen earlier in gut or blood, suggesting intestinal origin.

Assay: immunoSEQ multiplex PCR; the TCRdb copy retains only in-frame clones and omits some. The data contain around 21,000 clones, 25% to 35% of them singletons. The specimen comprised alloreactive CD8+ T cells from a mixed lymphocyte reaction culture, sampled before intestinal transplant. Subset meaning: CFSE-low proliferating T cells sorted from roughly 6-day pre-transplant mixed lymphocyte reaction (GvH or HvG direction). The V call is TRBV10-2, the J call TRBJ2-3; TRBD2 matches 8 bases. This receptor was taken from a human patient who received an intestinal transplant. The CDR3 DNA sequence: TGCGCCAGCAGTGAGTCCGGGACTAGAGGGTTGAATACGCAGTATTTT. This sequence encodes CASSESGTRGLNTQYF.